One sample yielded the 10 T cell receptor beta chains listed below, sequenced in a study of beta chain features in type 1 diabetes. Sequenced material consisted of expressed TCRB transcripts (all of the isolated RNA was reverse transcribed). Sequenced by immunoSEQ multiplex PCR; TCRdb stores in-frame clones only, minus some. The sample lists around 320,000 clones, approximately 14% occurring once. The specimen was central memory CD4+ T cells from blood. These receptor sequences come from a man aged 25-45 years in good health.

This clone was counted between two and nine times. This rearrangement joins TRBV5-1 to TRBJ2-6, with a tentative D call TRBD1 (5 bases). The length of the CDR3 is 18 residues. The germline V gene has CDR1 SGHRS and CDR2 YFSETQ. The V gene lost 0 bases and the J gene lost 0 bases, with 13 bases spanning the gap. The CDR3 DNA follows: TGCGCCAGCAGCTTGGGAATGGACACCTACTCTGGGGCCAACGTCCTGACTTTC. Translating it yields CASSLGMDTYSGANVLTF. Full variable domain (rest looked up from reference TRBV5-1 and TRBJ2-6): KAGVTQTPRYLIKTRGQQVTLSCSPISGHRSVSWYQQTPGQGLQFLFEYFSETQRNKGNFPGRFSGRQFSNSRSEMNVSTLELGDSALYLCASSLGMDTYSGANVLTFGAGSRLTVL.

The J gene is TRBJ1-1, the V gene TRBV9; 7 positions agree with TRBD1. Germline lookup yields CDR1 SGDLS and CDR2 YYNGEE. Germline trimming cut 0 bases from V and 4 bases from J; bases unmatched to any gene: 9. The CDR3 has 16 amino acids. CDR3 residues: CASSVGTQGPRTEAFF. CDR3 sequence (DNA): TGTGCCAGCAGCGTAGGGACACAGGGGCCGCGCACTGAAGCTTTCTTT. Full variable domain (missing parts from reference TRBV9 and TRBJ1-1): DSGVTQTPKHLITATGQRVTLRCSPRSGDLSVYWYQQSLDQGLQFLIQYYNGEERAKGNILERFSAQQFPDLHSELNLSSLELGDSALYFCASSVGTQGPRTEAFFGQGTRLTVV.

This clone was recorded at least ten times. The chain joins TRBV6-4 to TRBJ1-1; 11 bases agree with TRBD1. V lost 3 bases, J lost 3 bases, and 15 bases stayed unmatched. Germline V gives CDR1 MRHNA, CDR2 SNTAGT. CDR3 size: 19 residues. The chain's CDR3 is CASSDYLGQGAFGDTEAFF. The CDR3 DNA is TGTGCCAGCAGTGATTACCTCGGACAGGGGGCGTTTGGTGACACTGAAGCTTTCTTT.

The gene calls are TRBV7-3 and TRBJ2-7; the D gene is possibly TRBD2 (5 bases). V lost 3 bases and J 6 bases, leaving 12 bases between the germline ends. The CDR3 length is 13 residues. Per germline, CDR1 SGHTA and CDR2 FQGTGA. CDR3 bases: TGTGCCAGCAGCTTGGGAGAGGGTGGCGAGCAGTACTTC. This translates into CASSLGEGGEQYF. The whole variable domain, remainder taken from reference TRBV7-3 and TRBJ2-7, is GAGVSQTPSNKVTEKGKYVELRCDPISGHTALYWYRQSLGQGPEFLIYFQGTGAADDSGLPNDRFFAVRPEGSVSTLKIQRTERGDSAVYLCASSLGEGGEQYFGPGTRLTVT.

The rearrangement joins TRBV20-1 to TRBJ1-5; D gene uncertain. Germline CDR1 DFQATT, CDR2 SNEGSKA (reference sequence). This CDR3 region has 11 residues. V was pared by 6 bases and J by 11 bases, with 14 bases between. CDR3 sequence reads: CSAMSVGTQHF. CDR3 nucleotides: TGCAGTGCCATGTCGGTTGGGACCCAGCATTTT.

V usage is TRBV19 and J usage is TRBJ1-5; D is uncertain. V lost 6 bases and J lost 0, with 9 bases in between. This CDR3 contains 14 residues. Germline CDR1 is LNHDA and CDR2 is SQIVND (reference sequence). The CDR3 DNA sequence: TGTGCCAGTAGGGGATCAAGTAGCAATCAGCCCCAGCATTTT. It specifies CASRGSSSNQPQHF.

This clone turned up a few times. The CDR3 DNA follows: TGTGCCAGCAGCAAAGCATTACCCCGGACAGGGGGGCCCTATAGCAATCAGCCCCAGCATTTT. It encodes CASSKALPRTGGPYSNQPQHF. The V call is TRBV21-1, the J call TRBJ1-5; TRBD1, the table's D call, lacks a check against the DNA. TRBV21-1 is a documented pseudogene. The CDR3 runs to 21 residues.

This clone turned up a few times. The CDR3 bases are TGCGCCAGCAGCATACAGGGAAGGGGTAATGAAAAACTGTTTTTT. This codes for CASSIQGRGNEKLFF. The chain couples TRBV4-3 to TRBJ1-4; D perhaps matches TRBD1 (6 bases). The germline V gene encodes CDR1 LGHNA and CDR2 YSLEER. This CDR3 is 15 amino acids long. The V end was cut by 5 bases, the J end by 4 bases, with 14 bases between.

The V gene is TRBV2, the J gene TRBJ1-2; D is uncertain. The CDR3 consists of 10 residues. Germline-derived CDR1 and CDR2 are SNHLY and FYNNEI. With 1 base removed from V and 8 bases from J, the gap between germline ends came to 2 bases. DNA for the CDR3: TGTGCCAGCAGTGAAGAAGGCTACACCTTC. Its translation is CASSEEGYTF.

The chain couples TRBV5-6 to TRBJ1-5; 8 nucleotides agree with TRBD1. Trimming at V came to 4 bases and at J to 7 bases, leaving 7 bases not matched to a gene. Germline CDR1 is SGHDT and CDR2 is YYEEEE. There are 14 residues in the CDR3. CDR3 nucleotide sequence: TGTGCCAGCAGCGGAAGGACAGGGATCCAGCCCCAGCATTTT. Its translation: CASSGRTGIQPQHF.